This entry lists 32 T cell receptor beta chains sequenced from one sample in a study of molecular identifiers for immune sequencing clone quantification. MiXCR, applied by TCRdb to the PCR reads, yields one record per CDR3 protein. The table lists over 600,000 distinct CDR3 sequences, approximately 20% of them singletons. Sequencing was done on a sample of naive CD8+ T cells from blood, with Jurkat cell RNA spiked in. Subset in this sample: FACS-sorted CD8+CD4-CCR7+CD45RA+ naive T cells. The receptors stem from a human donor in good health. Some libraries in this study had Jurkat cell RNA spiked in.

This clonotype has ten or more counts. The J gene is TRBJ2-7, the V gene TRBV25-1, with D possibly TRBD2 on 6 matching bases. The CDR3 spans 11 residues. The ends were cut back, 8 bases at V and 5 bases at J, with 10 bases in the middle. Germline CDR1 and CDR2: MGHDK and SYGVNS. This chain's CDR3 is CASAWGDEQYF. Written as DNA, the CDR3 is TGTGCCAGCGCGTGGGGGGACGAGCAGTACTTC.

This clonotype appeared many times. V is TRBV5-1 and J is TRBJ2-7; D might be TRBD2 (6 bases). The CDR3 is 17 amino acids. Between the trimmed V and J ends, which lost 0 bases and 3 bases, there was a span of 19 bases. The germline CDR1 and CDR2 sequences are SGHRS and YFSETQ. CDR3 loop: CASSLVGGTGRVYEQYF. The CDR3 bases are TGCGCCAGCAGCTTGGTGGGGGGAACAGGTAGAGTCTACGAGCAGTACTTC.

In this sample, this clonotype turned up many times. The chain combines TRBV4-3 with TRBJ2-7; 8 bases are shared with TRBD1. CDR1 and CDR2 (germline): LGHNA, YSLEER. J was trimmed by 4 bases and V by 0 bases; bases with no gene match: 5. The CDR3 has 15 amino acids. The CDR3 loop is CASSQEGGQEYEQYF. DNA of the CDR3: TGCGCCAGCAGCCAAGAAGGGGGACAGGAGTACGAGCAGTACTTC.

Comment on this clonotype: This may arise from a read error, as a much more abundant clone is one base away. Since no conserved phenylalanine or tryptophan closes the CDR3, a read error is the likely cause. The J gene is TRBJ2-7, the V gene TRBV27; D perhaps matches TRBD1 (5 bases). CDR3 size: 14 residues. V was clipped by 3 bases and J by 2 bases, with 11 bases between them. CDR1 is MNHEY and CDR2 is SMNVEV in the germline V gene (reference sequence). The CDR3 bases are TGTGCCAGCAGTTTGTCTCAGGGCCCCTACGAGCAGTACCTC. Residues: CASSLSQGPYEQYL.

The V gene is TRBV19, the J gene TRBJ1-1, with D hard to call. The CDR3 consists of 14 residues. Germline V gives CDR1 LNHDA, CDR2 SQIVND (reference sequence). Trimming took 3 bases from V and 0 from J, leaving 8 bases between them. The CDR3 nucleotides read TGTGCCAGTAGTATGGGTGATATGAACACTGAAGCTTTCTTT. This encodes CASSMGDMNTEAFF.

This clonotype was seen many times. The CDR3 region is CASSVGGGADTIYF. DNA of the CDR3: TGTGCCAGCAGCGTAGGAGGGGGCGCCGACACCATATATTTT. This rearrangement joins TRBV9 to TRBJ1-3; 7 bases align to TRBD1. This CDR3 contains 14 residues. J was trimmed by 8 bases and V by 0 bases; bases with no gene match: 5. Per germline, CDR1 SGDLS and CDR2 YYNGEE.

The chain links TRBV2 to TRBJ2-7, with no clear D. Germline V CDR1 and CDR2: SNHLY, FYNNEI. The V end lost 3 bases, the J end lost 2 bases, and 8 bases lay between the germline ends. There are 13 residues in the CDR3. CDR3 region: CASSEPLPYEQYF. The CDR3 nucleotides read TGTGCCAGCAGTGAGCCCCTCCCCTACGAGCAGTACTTC. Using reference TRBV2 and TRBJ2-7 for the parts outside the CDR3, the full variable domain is EPEVTQTPSHQVTQMGQEVILRCVPISNHLYFYWYRQILGQKVEFLVSFYNNEISEKSEIFDDQFSVERPDGSNFTLKIRSTKLEDSAMYFCASSEPLPYEQYFGPGTRLTVT.

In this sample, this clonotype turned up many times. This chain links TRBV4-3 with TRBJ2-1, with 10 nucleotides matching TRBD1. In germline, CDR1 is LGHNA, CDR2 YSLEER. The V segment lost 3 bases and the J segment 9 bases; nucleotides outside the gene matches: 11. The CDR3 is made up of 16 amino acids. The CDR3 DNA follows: TGCGCCAGCAGCCAGGGAAGGGGACAGGGGAGTCTTGAGCAGTTCTTC. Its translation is CASSQGRGQGSLEQFF.

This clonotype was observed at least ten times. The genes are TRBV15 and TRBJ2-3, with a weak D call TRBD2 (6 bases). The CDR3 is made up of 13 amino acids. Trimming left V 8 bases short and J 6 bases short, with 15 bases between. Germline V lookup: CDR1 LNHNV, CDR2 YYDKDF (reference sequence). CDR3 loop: CATGREEIDTQYF. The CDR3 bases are TGTGCCACCGGTAGGGAGGAGATTGATACGCAGTATTTT.

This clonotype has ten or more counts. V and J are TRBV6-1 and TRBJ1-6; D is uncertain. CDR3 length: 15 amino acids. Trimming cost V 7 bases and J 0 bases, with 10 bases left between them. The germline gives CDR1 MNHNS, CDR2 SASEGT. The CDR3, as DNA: TGTGCCAGCACCCCCGGGGACTCCTATAATTCACCCCTCCACTTT. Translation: CASTPGDSYNSPLHF.

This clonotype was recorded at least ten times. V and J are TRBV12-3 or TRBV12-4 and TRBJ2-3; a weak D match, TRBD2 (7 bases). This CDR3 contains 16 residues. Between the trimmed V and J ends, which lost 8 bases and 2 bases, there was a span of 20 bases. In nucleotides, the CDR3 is TGTGCCAGCGGGGGGGAGGGGGGGGGCCTCACAGATACGCAGTATTTT. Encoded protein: CASGGEGGGLTDTQYF.

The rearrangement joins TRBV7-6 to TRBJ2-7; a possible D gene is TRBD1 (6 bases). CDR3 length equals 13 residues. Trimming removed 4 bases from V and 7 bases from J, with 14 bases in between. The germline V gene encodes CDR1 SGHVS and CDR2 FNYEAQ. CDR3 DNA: TGTGCCAGCAGCTGGGACACTGTCTCTGAGCAGTACTTC. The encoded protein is CASSWDTVSEQYF. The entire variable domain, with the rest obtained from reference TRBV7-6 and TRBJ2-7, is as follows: GAGVSQSPRYKVTKRGQDVALRCDPISGHVSLYWYRQALGQGPEFLTYFNYEAQQDKSGLPNDRFSAERPEGSISTLTIQRTEQRDSAMYRCASSWDTVSEQYFGPGTRLTVT.

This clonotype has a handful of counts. CDR3: CATSRDSSHEQYF. The CDR3 DNA is TGTGCCACCAGTCGGGACAGTTCCCACGAGCAGTACTTC. The chain is built from TRBV24-1 and TRBJ2-7, with 7 bases identical to TRBD1. Germline assignment: CDR1 KGHDR and CDR2 SFDVKD. The length of the CDR3 is 13 residues. V lost 6 bases, J lost 5 bases, and 6 bases stayed unmatched.

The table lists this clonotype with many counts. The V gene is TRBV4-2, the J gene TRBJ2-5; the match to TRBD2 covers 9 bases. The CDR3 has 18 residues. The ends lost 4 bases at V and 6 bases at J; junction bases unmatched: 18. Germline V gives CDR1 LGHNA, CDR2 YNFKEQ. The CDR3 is CASSLATSGKYRRKTQYF. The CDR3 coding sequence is TGTGCCAGCAGCCTCGCGACTAGCGGAAAATACCGTCGAAAGACCCAGTACTTC.

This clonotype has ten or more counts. CDR3 loop: CASSPPASGILTGELFF. The DNA of the CDR3 is TGTGCCAGCAGCCCCCCGGCTAGCGGAATACTCACCGGGGAGCTGTTTTTT. The chain employs TRBV7-9 and TRBJ2-2; TRBD2 aligns across 7 bases. Germline V lookup: CDR1 SEHNR, CDR2 FQNEAQ (reference sequence). Trimming cost V 5 bases and J 4 bases; bases outside gene matches: 13. The CDR3 is 17 residues long. Full variable domain (missing parts from reference TRBV7-9 and TRBJ2-2): DTGVSQNPRHKITKRGQNVTFRCDPISEHNRLYWYRQTLGQGPEFLTYFQNEAQLEKSRLLSDRFSAERPKGSFSTLEIQRTEQGDSAMYLCASSPPASGILTGELFFGEGSRLTVL.

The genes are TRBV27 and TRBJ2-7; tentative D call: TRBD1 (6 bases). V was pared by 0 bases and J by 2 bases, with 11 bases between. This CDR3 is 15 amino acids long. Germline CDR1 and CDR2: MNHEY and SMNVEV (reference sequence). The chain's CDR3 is CASSLSTAGAYEQYF. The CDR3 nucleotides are TGTGCCAGCAGTTTATCGACGGCAGGGGCCTACGAGCAGTACTTC.

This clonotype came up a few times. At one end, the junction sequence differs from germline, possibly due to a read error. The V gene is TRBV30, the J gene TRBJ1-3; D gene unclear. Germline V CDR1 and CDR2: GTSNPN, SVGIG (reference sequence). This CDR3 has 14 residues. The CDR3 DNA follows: TGTGCCTGGAGTCCTACGATTCGTGGAAGCACCATATATTTT. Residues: CAWSPTIRGSTIYF.

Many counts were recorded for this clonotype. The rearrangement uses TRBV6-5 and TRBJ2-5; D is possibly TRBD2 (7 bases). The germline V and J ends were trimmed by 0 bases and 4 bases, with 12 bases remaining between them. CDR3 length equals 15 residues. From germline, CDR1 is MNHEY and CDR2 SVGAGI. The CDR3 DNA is TGTGCCAGCAGTTACTCGGGGGGGGGCGGAGAGACCCAGTACTTC. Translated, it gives CASSYSGGGGETQYF.

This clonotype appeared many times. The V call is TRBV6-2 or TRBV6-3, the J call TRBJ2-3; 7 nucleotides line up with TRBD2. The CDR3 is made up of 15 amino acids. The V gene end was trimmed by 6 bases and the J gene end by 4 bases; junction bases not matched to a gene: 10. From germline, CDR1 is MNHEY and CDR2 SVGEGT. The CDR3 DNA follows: TGTGCCAGCAGCGATTGGCGGGAGTTAGCAGATACGCAGTATTTT. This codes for CASSDWRELADTQYF.

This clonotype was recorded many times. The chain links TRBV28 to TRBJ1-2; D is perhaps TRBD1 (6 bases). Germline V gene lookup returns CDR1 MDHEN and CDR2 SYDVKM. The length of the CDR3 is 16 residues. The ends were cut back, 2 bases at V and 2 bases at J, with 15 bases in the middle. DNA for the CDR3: TGTGCCAGCAGTTTAAGAGGAGGACAGACGAACTATGGCTACACCTTC. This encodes CASSLRGGQTNYGYTF.

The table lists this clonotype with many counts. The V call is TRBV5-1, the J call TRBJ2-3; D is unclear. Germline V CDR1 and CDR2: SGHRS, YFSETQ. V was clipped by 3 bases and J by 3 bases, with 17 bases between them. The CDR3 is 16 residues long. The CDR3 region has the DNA TGCGCCAGCAGCTCCCCCGTCGGCGGTCGAACAGATACGCAGTATTTT. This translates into CASSSPVGGRTDTQYF.

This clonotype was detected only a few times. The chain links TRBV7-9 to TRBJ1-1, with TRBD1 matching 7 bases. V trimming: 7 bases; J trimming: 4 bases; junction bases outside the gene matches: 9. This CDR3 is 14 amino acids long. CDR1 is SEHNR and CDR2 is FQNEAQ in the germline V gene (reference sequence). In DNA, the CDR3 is TGTGCCAGCAACCGACAGGGTATCGGCACTGAAGCTTTCTTT. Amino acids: CASNRQGIGTEAFF.

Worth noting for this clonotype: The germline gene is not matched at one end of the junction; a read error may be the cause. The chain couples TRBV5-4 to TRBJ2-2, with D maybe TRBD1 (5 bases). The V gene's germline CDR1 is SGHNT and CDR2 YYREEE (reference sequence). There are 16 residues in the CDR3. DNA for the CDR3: TGTGTCAGCAGCCCCCTGGACATCGCGAACACCGGGGAGCTGTTTTTT. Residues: CVSSPLDIANTGELFF.

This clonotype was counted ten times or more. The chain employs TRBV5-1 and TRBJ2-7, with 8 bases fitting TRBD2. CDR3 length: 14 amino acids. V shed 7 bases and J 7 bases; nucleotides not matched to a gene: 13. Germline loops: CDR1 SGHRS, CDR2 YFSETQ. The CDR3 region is CASGRGAPFVEQYF. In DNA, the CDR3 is TGCGCCAGCGGGCGGGGGGCCCCCTTCGTGGAGCAGTACTTC.

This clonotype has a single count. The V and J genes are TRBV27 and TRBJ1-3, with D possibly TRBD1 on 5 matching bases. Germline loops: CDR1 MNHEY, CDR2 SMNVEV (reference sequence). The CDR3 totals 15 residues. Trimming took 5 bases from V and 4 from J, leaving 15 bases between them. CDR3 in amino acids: CASSPLEGSGNTIYF. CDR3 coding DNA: TGTGCCAGCAGTCCCCTTGAGGGGTCAGGAAACACCATATATTTT.

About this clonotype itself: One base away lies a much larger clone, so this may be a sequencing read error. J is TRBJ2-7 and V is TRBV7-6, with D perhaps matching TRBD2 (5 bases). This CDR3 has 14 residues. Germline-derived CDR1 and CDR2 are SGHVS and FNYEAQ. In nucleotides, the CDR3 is TGTGCCAGCGGCTTAGAGAGGGCCGCCTACGAGCAGTACTTC. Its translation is CASGLERAAYEQYF.

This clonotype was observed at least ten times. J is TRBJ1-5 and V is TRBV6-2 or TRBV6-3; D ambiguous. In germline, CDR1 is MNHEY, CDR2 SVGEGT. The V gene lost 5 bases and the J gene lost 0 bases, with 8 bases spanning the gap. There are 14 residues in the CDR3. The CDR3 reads CASSEEYSNQPQHF. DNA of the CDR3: TGTGCCAGCAGTGAAGAATATAGCAATCAGCCCCAGCATTTT.

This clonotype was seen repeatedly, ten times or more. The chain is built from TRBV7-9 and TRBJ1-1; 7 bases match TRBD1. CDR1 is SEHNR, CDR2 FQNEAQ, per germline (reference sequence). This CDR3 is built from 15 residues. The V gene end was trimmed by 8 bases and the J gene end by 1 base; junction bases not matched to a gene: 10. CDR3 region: CASSDPRTGNTEAFF. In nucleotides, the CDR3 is TGTGCCAGCTCAGATCCCCGGACAGGGAACACTGAAGCTTTCTTT.

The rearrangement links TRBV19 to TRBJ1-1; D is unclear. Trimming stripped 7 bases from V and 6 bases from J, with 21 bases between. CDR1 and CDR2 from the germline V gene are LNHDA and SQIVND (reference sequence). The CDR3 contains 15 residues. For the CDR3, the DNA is TGTGCCAGTACCCCTTTTAGTAGGGCTGACGCTGAAGCTTTCTTT. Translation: CASTPFSRADAEAFF.

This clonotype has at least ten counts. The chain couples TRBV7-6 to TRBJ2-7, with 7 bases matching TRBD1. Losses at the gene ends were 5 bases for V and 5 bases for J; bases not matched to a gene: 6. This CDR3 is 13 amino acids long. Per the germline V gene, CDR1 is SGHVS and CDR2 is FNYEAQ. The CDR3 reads CASSHDRDHEQYF. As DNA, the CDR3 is TGTGCCAGCAGCCACGACAGGGACCACGAGCAGTACTTC.

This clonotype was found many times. The DNA of the CDR3 is TGTGCCAGCAGCATCATCCCTCCGGGACAGGAAGCCTACGAGCAGTACTTC. This encodes CASSIIPPGQEAYEQYF. The chain couples TRBV5-4 to TRBJ2-7; TRBD1 aligns across 8 bases. The V gene's germline CDR1 is SGHNT and CDR2 YYREEE (reference sequence). The CDR3 runs 17 residues. J lost 2 bases, V lost 4 bases, and 14 bases had no gene match. Filled out from reference TRBV5-4 and TRBJ2-7, the complete variable domain reads ETGVTQSPTHLIKTRGQQVTLRCSSQSGHNTVSWYQQALGQGPQFIFQYYREEENGRGNFPPRFSGLQFPNYSSELNVNALELDDSALYLCASSIIPPGQEAYEQYFGPGTRLTVT.

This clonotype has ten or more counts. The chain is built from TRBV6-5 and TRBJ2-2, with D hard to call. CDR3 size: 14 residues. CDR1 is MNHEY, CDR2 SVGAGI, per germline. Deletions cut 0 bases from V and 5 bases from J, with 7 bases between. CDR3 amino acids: CASSYSGETGELFF. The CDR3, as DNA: TGTGCCAGCAGTTACTCAGGCGAGACCGGGGAGCTGTTTTTT.